The rows below give T cell receptor beta chains drawn from one sample of a study of Graves' ophthalmopathy and Graves' hyperthyroidism. TCRdb re-called the multiplex PCR reads with MiXCR, one entry per CDR3 protein. Here the sample spans hundreds of thousands of distinct CDR3 sequences, under 50% being singletons. Sequenced: peripheral blood. Every receptor here comes from an adult man with Graves' ophthalmopathy. Both conserved end residues are part of each CDR3. Fields, in order: clone size, V gene, D gene, CDR3 length, J gene, CDR3 protein, CDR3 DNA. The D gene is left open where the match is weak. Clone size is shown for a subset of rows, as once, few, many or a class of expanded clone.

few	TRBV11-2	NA	14	TRBJ2-7	CASSLVGVLKEQYF	TGTGCCAGCAGCTTAGTAGGTGTTCTCAAGGAGCAGTACTTC
many	TRBV10-2	NA	16	TRBJ2-2	CASSDWGTDRTGELFF	TGCGCCAGCAGTGATTGGGGGACTGACCGCACCGGGGAGCTGTTTTTT
NA	TRBV19	NA	16	TRBJ1-1	CASTPGLPGLNTEAFF	TGTGCCAGTACCCCGGGGCTACCGGGACTGAACACTGAAGCTTTCTTT
NA	TRBV25-1	TRBD1	16	TRBJ2-5	CASVEEAGGLQETQYF	TGTGCCAGCGTTGAAGAGGCAGGGGGTCTCCAAGAGACCCAGTACTTC
many	TRBV20-1	NA	12	TRBJ1-2	CSALQNNYGYTF	TGCAGTGCTCTACAGAATAACTATGGCTACACCTTC
many	TRBV20-1	NA	11	TRBJ2-5	CSAMDRETQYF	TGCAGTGCTATGGACCGTGAGACCCAGTACTTC
NA	TRBV24-1	TRBD2	19	TRBJ2-5	CATSDHRDVAGEGQETQYF	TGTGCCACCAGTGACCACCGGGACGTAGCGGGAGAGGGGCAAGAGACCCAGTACTTC
many	TRBV29-1	TRBD1	13	TRBJ2-7	CSVESDRGYEQYF	TGCAGCGTTGAGTCGGACAGGGGCTACGAGCAGTACTTC
NA	TRBV2	TRBD2	15	TRBJ2-1	CASGKGLGVYNEQFF	TGTGCCAGCGGCAAGGGACTAGGTGTCTACAATGAGCAGTTCTTC
many	TRBV19	TRBD1	15	TRBJ1-1	CASSPPGDRGTEAFF	TGTGCCAGTAGTCCCCCAGGGGACAGGGGGACTGAAGCTTTCTTT
many	TRBV19	TRBD2	14	TRBJ2-7	CASSPGLGRLEQYF	TGTGCCAGTAGCCCCGGACTAGGGAGGCTCGAGCAGTACTTC
many	TRBV12-5	NA	15	TRBJ1-1	CASGLVYGTGTEAFF	TGTGCTAGTGGTTTGGTATACGGGACCGGCACTGAAGCTTTCTTT
NA	TRBV7-9	TRBD1	15	TRBJ1-1	CASSFVGGAGTEAFF	TGTGCCAGCAGCTTCGTAGGGGGCGCGGGCACTGAAGCTTTCTTT
NA	TRBV10-3	TRBD2	13	TRBJ2-7	CASSQRLAYEQYF	TGTGCCAGCAGCCAGAGACTAGCTTACGAGCAGTACTTC
NA	TRBV29-1	TRBD2	15	TRBJ2-1	CSVAKGLASYNEQFF	TGCAGCGTCGCCAAGGGACTAGCCTCCTACAATGAGCAGTTCTTC
NA	TRBV4-3	NA	15	TRBJ1-3	CASSPYGSERGTIYF	TGCGCCAGCAGCCCGTACGGGAGCGAGCGTGGCACCATATATTTT
NA	TRBV7-3	TRBD1	14	TRBJ1-2	CASSTRQGGHGYTF	TGTGCCAGCAGCACCCGACAGGGAGGTCATGGCTACACCTTC
NA	TRBV4-3	NA	15	TRBJ1-2	CASSQTGTKNYGYTF	TGCGCCAGCAGCCAAACAGGGACAAAAAACTATGGCTACACCTTC
once	TRBV5-1	TRBD2	15	TRBJ2-5	CASSLAGALYETQYF	TGCGCCAGCAGCTTAGCGGGGGCCCTCTACGAGACCCAGTACTTC
many	TRBV14	NA	13	TRBJ2-5	CASSRRVQETQYF	TGTGCCAGCAGCCGCAGGGTACAAGAGACCCAGTACTTC
NA	TRBV7-8	NA	16	TRBJ2-6	CASSPQGWTGANVLTF	TGTGCCAGCAGCCCCCAGGGGTGGACTGGGGCCAACGTCCTGACTTTC
many	TRBV7-9	TRBD1	15	TRBJ2-7	CASSSRDRGTHEQYF	TGTGCCAGCAGCTCCCGGGACAGGGGGACCCACGAGCAGTACTTC
many	TRBV7-8	NA	14	TRBJ1-3	CASSLVTGRNTIYF	TGTGCCAGCAGCTTAGTCACAGGGAGAAACACCATATATTTT
NA	TRBV29-1	NA	13	TRBJ2-6	CSVEVSGANVLTF	TGCAGCGTTGAGGTATCTGGGGCCAACGTCCTGACTTTC
many	TRBV2	NA	15	TRBJ1-1	CASSASLPPTGPAFF	TGTGCCAGCAGTGCCTCACTTCCGCCGACTGGGCCAGCTTTCTTT
once	TRBV29-1	NA	12	TRBJ1-2	CSVSGPNHGYTF	TGCAGCGTTAGCGGACCTAACCATGGCTACACCTTC
NA	TRBV19	TRBD1	16	TRBJ1-4	CASSIWVGTGREKLFF	TGTGCCAGTAGTATATGGGTCGGGACAGGACGTGAAAAACTGTTTTTT